This note documents a single T cell receptor (beta chain) sequence. The antigen it binds to is not known. The sample holds no much larger clone one base away, and base qualities are not on file. The data are from a study of cytomegalovirus exposure and HLA in healthy donors (dated by TCRdb to about 2017). About the investigation overall: An earlier analysis of some 600 of the donors reported under 300 Gb of sequence data and 117 million unique TCR beta sequences obtained from approximately 180 million T cells. Using immunosequencing, the study profiled T cell repertoires from approximately 700 subjects and related those repertoires to cytomegalovirus serostatus. An early release covering 500 to 750 HLA-typed donors comprised around 300 gigabases of sequencing data and 85 million or so unique TCR sequences. Class I and class II HLA loci were covered by the typing at four-digit resolution. Rather than using new phenotypic data, the later analysis identified candidate immune exposures from TCR beta sequences and from how often those sequences occurred across donors. The study aimed to test whether signatures of past pathogen exposure could be identified by cataloging public T cell receptors. An earlier analysis of approximately 630 of the donors applied high-throughput TCR beta sequencing to assess whether each TCR beta V gene segment acted as functional or pseudogenic. Donor age, sex, ethnicity and CMV serostatus were compiled alongside the repertoire data. The number of typed donors differed by locus: roughly 629-640 for A, B, C, DRB1 and DQB1; 522 for DQA1; fewer than 610 for DPA1; and roughly 490 for DPB1. In a later analysis, previously published TCR beta repertoires from about 640 donors were re-analyzed and high-resolution HLA genotyping was added so that TCR occurrence patterns could be studied. A later genetic analysis took genome-wide SNP genotypes for about 60% of the roughly 670 donors and used that subset as a discovery cohort. On average, approximately 250,000 unique TCR beta nucleotide sequences were sequenced per donor among 398 genotyped donors of the cohort, with roughly 19% of those sequences being non-productive. All discovery cohort repertoires had been generated using a single sequencing platform. Five DR-DQ haplotypes were handled as single units for association and clustering, since linkage in the cohort was strong. Along with the roughly 670-subject first cohort, a separate validation cohort of 120 different subjects was used. High-throughput TCR immunosequencing, statistical association of individual TCRs with disease status, and machine learning were combined to predict cytomegalovirus infection status. Of the roughly 400 genotyped donors, over 80% were placed in the genetic ancestry cluster associated with self-reported Caucasian donors.

Preparation of the library involved the immunoSEQ multiplex PCR assay. For the multiplex PCR, a mixture combining 60 forward primers for TCR Vbeta segments and 13 reverse primers for TCR Jbeta segments was used. The CDR3 region of rearranged TCR beta genes was amplified from genomic DNA with a multiplex PCR assay. The Illumina HiSeq System was used to sequence the amplified TCR beta libraries as 87-base-pair reads. On the study's bioinformatics: A later analysis counted some 74 million unique TCR beta chains across the 600 to 850 repertoires, and roughly 9.9 million of these chains were shared by at least two donors. Raw reads were error-corrected and collapsed into unique sequences with a nearest-neighbor algorithm that merged closely related sequences to remove PCR and sequencing errors. V, D and J gene segments were assigned by aligning CDR3 sequences to IMGT reference sequences. For a sequence to be retained, a match of at least six nucleotides to both a V gene segment and a J gene segment was required. Rearrangements were classified as productive when the CDR3 lacked stop codons and remained in frame with V and J, and all other rearrangements were classified as non-productive. Following IMGT convention, CDR3 was defined as the stretch from the second conserved V-encoded cysteine to the conserved J-encoded phenylalanine. The earlier analysis of a few hundred of the donors excluded sequences that lacked an unambiguous match to a single V gene segment. An earlier analysis of a few hundred of the donors classified V segments as functional when productive rearrangements were above 56.7% and as segregating when the standard deviation between donors was above 5%. A statistical classification framework was built for diagnosing cytomegalovirus status from the catalog of TCR beta chain sequences. A later analysis assigned V and J genes by comparing TCR nucleotide sequences with IMGT/GENE-DB human TR gene sequences. The TCRdist pipeline was used in a later analysis to assign CDR3 sequences and most-parsimonious VDJ recombination scenarios. A later analysis defined each TCR beta chain by its CDR3 amino acid sequence plus V-gene family, and excluded reads lacking a unique V-gene family. To address suspected cross-contamination and a sequencing artifact, a later analysis removed under 600 highly shared, low-generation-probability nucleotide sequences. For each public chain, a later analysis derived a clonal expansion index from normalized ranks of inferred template counts within each repertoire. In a later analysis, generation probabilities were computed with a VDJ recombination model fitted to out-of-frame rearrangements, and the resulting probabilities were checked against IGoR. In a later analysis, TCR-TCR, TCR-HLA and TCR-CMV co-occurrence was scored with hypergeometric tests, and a repertoire-size bias correction was applied to TCR pairs. A later analysis estimated false discovery rates by permuting HLA or CMV assignments 20 times. In a later analysis, co-occurring TCRs were grouped with DBSCAN, and TCRdist sequence similarity was added when clustering was performed within HLA-allele-positive subsets. Repertoires with fewer than 30,000 or more than 120,000 public chains, plus five repertoires with anomalous nucleotide sharing, were excluded from co-occurrence clustering. The clones in this table, taken by TCRdb from immuneACCESS, are in-frame only. Not every clone is retained; where verified, under half of the shortfall comes from an unresolved V gene, and the cause of the rest is unknown. That table is the source of V, J and clone size, and D and trimming were worked out from the DNA. For this sample the table gives fewer than 200,000 clones, of which 81% were detected only once. The ten largest make up about 2.2% of the sample.

In total, 500 to 700 healthy bone marrow donors made up the cohort. At the time of sampling, every cohort member was nominally healthy, though immune exposures that went unrecorded were likely present. The donor tested CMV seronegative, placing the donor among the 350 to 400 seronegative members of the cohort. Every donor gave a peripheral blood sample, and the peripheral blood mononuclear cells from that sample were used for TCR beta sequencing. The Qiagen DNeasy Blood Extraction Kit was used to extract genomic DNA from the blood cell samples. Ends trimmed: V by 4 bases, J by 7 bases; bases unmatched to a gene: 15. CDR1 and CDR2 are drawn from the germline V gene: SGDLS, YYNGEE. Counted from cysteine to phenylalanine, this CDR3 has 16 amino acids. Only the CDR3 portion is preserved as DNA: 48 bases, with reading frame beginning at the first base. What the work shows at the level of the full study, not this receptor alone: Several of the top co-occurrence clusters appeared to be linked to parvovirus B19, influenza, CMV and Epstein-Barr virus, according to a later analysis. Because counts were too low, seventeen rarely observed V segments, including chromosome 9 orphons, were excluded from the earlier analysis of roughly 580 of the donors. The study gave a list of under 200 TCR beta chains associated with cytomegalovirus. Presence/absence analyses assumed roughly uniform sequencing depth across donors, an assumption that may not hold. In a later analysis, TCR association rates were found to vary across HLA loci, with the most associated TCRs seen for DRB1 alleles and the fewest for HLA-C alleles. The authors suggested that the approach could potentially be extended to other disease states and immunological phenotypes. A further reported finding was that TCR beta sequences accurately predicted the HLA-A and HLA-B alleles for most subjects in the first cohort. In an earlier analysis of around 600 of the donors, most TCR beta V segments appeared in productive rearrangements about 87% or about 30% of the time, broadly matching IMGT annotations. Strong co-occurrence of HLA alleles, especially DR and DQ, made assigning TCR associations to individual alleles difficult. The only immune exposure information available for the cohort was CMV serostatus. Correlated functional status among segregating V segments might reflect linkage disequilibrium, but an unknown experimental factor could not be ruled out. In a later analysis, more than 15,000 TCR beta sequences were associated with specific HLA alleles at a false discovery rate of 0.05. Because the 87-base-pair reads could not distinguish some IMGT-functional V segments, including TRBV6-2 and TRBV6-3, those segments were excluded. According to a later analysis, most CMV-associated TCR beta chains appeared to be HLA-restricted, and the HLA associations seemed to be driven largely by CMV exposure. In a later analysis, HLA-associated TCR beta chains showed more clonal expansion and lower generation probabilities than non-associated chains that were equally common. In a later genetic analysis, fewer N-insertions in productive TCRs were reported among donors in an Asian-associated ancestry cluster than the roughly 710-donor mean. Most TCR sequences were seen in very few donors, while some public TCRs were found in many individuals. In a later genetic analysis, a missense DCLRE1C variant was associated with V-gene and J-gene trimming of TCR beta chains, and the association was replicated in an independent cohort. The classifier was reported to diagnose cytomegalovirus status with high specificity and sensitivity in both the original and validation cohorts. The cohort was sequenced for TCR beta chains only, and without alpha or paired-chain data the features that could be detected were limited. Because HLA typing was unavailable for some donors at each locus, only the typed subset was used in association tests. A cluster of highly shared sequence variants was judged likely to be a technical artifact of the sequencing pipeline. In vitro tests confirmed that three of the cytomegalovirus-associated TCR beta chains recognize cytomegalovirus antigens.

The sequenced sample consisted of PBMCs. The chain couples TRBV9 to TRBJ2-3, with 7 middle bases fitting TRBD2. The sequence was obtained from a woman in her twenties or thirties in good health and CMV-seronegative. The CDR3: CASSPPGLAVIYTQYF. The DNA sequence follows: TGTGCCAGCAGCCCCCCGGGCCTAGCGGTGATCTATACGCAGTATTTT.